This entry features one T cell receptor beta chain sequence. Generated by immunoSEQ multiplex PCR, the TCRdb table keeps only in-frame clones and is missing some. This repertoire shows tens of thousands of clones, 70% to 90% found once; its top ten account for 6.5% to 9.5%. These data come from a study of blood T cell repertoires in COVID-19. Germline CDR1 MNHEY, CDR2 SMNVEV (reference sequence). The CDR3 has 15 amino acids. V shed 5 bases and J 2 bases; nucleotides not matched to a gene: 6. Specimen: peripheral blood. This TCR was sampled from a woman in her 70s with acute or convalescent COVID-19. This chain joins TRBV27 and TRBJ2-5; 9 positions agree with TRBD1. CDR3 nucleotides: TGTGCCAGCAGTAACCTGGGGACAGGGCAAGAGACCCAGTACTTC. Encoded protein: CASSNLGTGQETQYF.